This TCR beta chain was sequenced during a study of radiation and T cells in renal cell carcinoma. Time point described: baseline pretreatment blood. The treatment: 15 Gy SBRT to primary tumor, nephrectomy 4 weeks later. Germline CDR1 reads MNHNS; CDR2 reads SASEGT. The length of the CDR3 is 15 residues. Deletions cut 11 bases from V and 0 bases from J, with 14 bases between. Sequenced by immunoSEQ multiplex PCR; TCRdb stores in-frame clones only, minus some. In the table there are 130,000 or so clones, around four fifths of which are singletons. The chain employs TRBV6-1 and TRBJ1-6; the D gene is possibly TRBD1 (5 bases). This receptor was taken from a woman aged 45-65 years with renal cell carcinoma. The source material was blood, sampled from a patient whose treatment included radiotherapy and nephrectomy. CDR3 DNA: TGTGCCGGACAAGACGGGCTCTCCTATAATTCACCCCTCCACTTT. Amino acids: CAGQDGLSYNSPLHF.